Given below is one T cell receptor (beta chain) in context. Its specificity is not known. The data were obtained in a study of T cell responses to AZD1222 COVID-19 vaccine. Study information: Second-dose recipients at about 4 or about 12 weeks were treated as one pooled group. Findings and limits, study-wide: Of spike-specific TCRs, nearly half reportedly target regions left unmutated in variants. Repertoire sampling occurred only after the peak T cell response. Donors were mostly white British, more females; clonal diversity possibly underestimated.

Repertoires were generated with immunoSEQ multiplex PCR, while TCRdb's copy carries only in-frame clones and drops some. The table includes roughly 70,000 clones, roughly 82% detected once. Trimming took 5 bases from V and 1 from J; bases not matched to a gene: 15. CDR1 is SGHTA and CDR2 is FQGTGA in the germline V gene. This CDR3 is 18 amino acids long. The TCR was taken from an adult in good health. The gene calls are TRBV7-3 and TRBJ2-3, with TRBD2 matching over 7 bases. The sequencing here drew on peripheral blood, taken on day 0 of AZD1222 vaccination. Written as DNA, the CDR3 is TGTGCCAGCAGCATTCCCTCCGAGCGGGGTGAGGGCACAGATACGCAGTATTTT. Encoded protein: CASSIPSERGEGTDTQYF. Variable domain in full (rest from reference TRBV7-3 and TRBJ2-3): GAGVSQTPSNKVTEKGKYVELRCDPISGHTALYWYRQSLGQGPEFLIYFQGTGAADDSGLPNDRFFAVRPEGSVSTLKIQRTERGDSAVYLCASSIPSERGEGTDTQYFGPGTRLTVL.